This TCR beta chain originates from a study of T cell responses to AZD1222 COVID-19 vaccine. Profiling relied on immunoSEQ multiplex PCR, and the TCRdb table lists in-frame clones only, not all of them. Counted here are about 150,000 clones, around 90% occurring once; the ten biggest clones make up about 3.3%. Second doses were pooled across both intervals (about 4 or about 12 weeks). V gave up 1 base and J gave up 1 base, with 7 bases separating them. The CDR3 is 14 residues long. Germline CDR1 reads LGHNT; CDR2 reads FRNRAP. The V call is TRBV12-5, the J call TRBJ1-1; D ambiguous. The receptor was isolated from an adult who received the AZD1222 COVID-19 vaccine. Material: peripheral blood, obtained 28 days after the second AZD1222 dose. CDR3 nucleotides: TGTGCTAGTGGTTTGGGAACAAGGAACACTGAAGCTTTCTTT. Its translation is CASGLGTRNTEAFF. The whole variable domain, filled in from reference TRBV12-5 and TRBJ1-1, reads DARVTQTPRHKVTEMGQEVTMRCQPILGHNTVFWYRQTMMQGLELLAYFRNRAPLDDSGMPKDRFSAEMPDATLATLKIQPSEPRDSAVYFCASGLGTRNTEAFFGQGTRLTVV.